The following is a T cell receptor (beta chain) sequence with its context. The CDR3 has 15 amino acids. Germline V CDR1 and CDR2: SGHTA, FQGTGA. The trim removed 5 bases at V and 8 bases at J, leaving 14 bases unmatched. The data originate from a study of blood T cell repertoires in COVID-19. Overall study: PBMCs, B-cell-depleted T cells, or T cells provided the cDNA or gDNA that made up the material.

TCRdb's copy holds only in-frame clones and misses some; the assay was immunoSEQ multiplex PCR. The sample lists hundreds of thousands of clones; around 82% were seen once. The receptor's source is a woman in her 50s with acute or convalescent COVID-19. The J gene is TRBJ1-2, the V gene TRBV7-3; TRBD1 aligns across 7 bases. The specimen was peripheral blood. As DNA, the CDR3 is TGTGCCAGCAGCCTAGGGGGCGAGGGAAGCGGCGGCTACACCTTC. This translates into CASSLGGEGSGGYTF.